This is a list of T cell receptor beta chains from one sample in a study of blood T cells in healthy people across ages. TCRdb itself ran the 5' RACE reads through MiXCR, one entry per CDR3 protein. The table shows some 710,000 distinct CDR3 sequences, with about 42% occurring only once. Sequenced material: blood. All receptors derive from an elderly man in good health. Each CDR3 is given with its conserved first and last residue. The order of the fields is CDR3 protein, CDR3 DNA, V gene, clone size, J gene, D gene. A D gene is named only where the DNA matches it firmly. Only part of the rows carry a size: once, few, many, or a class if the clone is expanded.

cdr3_aa: CSALAGVNEQFF
cdr3_nt: TGCAGCGCACTAGCGGGAGTTAATGAGCAGTTCTTC
v_call: TRBV29-1
clone_size: many
j_call: TRBJ2-1
d_call: TRBD2

cdr3_aa: CASSQDRLARDTQYF
cdr3_nt: TGTGCCAGCAGCCAAGACAGACTGGCCCGGGATACGCAGTATTTT
v_call: TRBV3-1
clone_size: few
j_call: TRBJ2-3
d_call: NA

cdr3_aa: CSGRQAQETQYF
cdr3_nt: TGCAGCGGCCGACAGGCCCAAGAGACCCAGTACTTC
v_call: TRBV29-1
clone_size: many
j_call: TRBJ2-5
d_call: NA

cdr3_aa: CASSPPDKNIQYF
cdr3_nt: TGTGCCAGCAGCCCACCGGACAAAAACATTCAGTACTTC
v_call: TRBV28
clone_size: NA
j_call: TRBJ2-4
d_call: NA

cdr3_aa: CASSFRAGQYASEQYF
cdr3_nt: TGTGCCAGCAGTTTCAGGGCCGGACAATACGCATCCGAGCAGTACTTC
v_call: TRBV27
clone_size: few
j_call: TRBJ2-7
d_call: NA

cdr3_aa: CASSQDAGAGAKNIQYF
cdr3_nt: TGCGCCAGCAGCCAAGATGCAGGGGCCGGAGCCAAAAACATTCAGTACTTC
v_call: TRBV4-1
clone_size: NA
j_call: TRBJ2-4
d_call: NA

cdr3_aa: CASSLEGGQGSRELFF
cdr3_nt: TGTGCCAGCAGCTTAGAGGGCGGACAGGGGTCACGGGAGCTGTTTTTT
v_call: TRBV7-2
clone_size: few
j_call: TRBJ2-2
d_call: TRBD1

cdr3_aa: CASSSARLAGTTYEQYF
cdr3_nt: TGTGCCAGCAGTTCCGCGCGACTAGCGGGAACCACCTACGAGCAGTACTTC
v_call: TRBV21-1
clone_size: NA
j_call: TRBJ2-7
d_call: NA

cdr3_aa: CASSLDTSGRPLYNEQFF
cdr3_nt: TGCGCCAGCAGCTTGGATACTAGCGGGAGGCCCTTATACAATGAGCAGTTCTTC
v_call: TRBV5-1
clone_size: NA
j_call: TRBJ2-1
d_call: TRBD2

cdr3_aa: CASSLNPAGVYDTQYF
cdr3_nt: TGTGCCAGCAGCTTAAATCCAGCGGGAGTTTACGATACGCAGTATTTT
v_call: TRBV7-2
clone_size: NA
j_call: TRBJ2-3
d_call: TRBD2

cdr3_aa: CASRNRDEQYF
cdr3_nt: TGTGCCAGCAGGAACAGGGACGAGCAGTACTTC
v_call: TRBV6-2/TRBV6-3
clone_size: NA
j_call: TRBJ2-7
d_call: NA

cdr3_aa: CASAKRPGQSSYNEQFF
cdr3_nt: TGTGCCAGCGCGAAACGTCCGGGACAGAGCTCCTACAATGAGCAGTTCTTC
v_call: TRBV6-2/TRBV6-3
clone_size: NA
j_call: TRBJ2-1
d_call: TRBD1

cdr3_aa: CASSAEGGGLGEQYF
cdr3_nt: TGTGCCAGCAGCGCTGAGGGAGGGGGGTTAGGGGAGCAGTACTTC
v_call: TRBV9
clone_size: NA
j_call: TRBJ2-7
d_call: NA

cdr3_aa: CASSYRMVASGTHPDEQYF
cdr3_nt: TGTGCCAGCAGTTACCGCATGGTGGCTAGCGGCACCCACCCCGACGAGCAGTACTTC
v_call: TRBV6-2/TRBV6-3
clone_size: few
j_call: TRBJ2-7
d_call: TRBD2

cdr3_aa: CASSLGGTAEKLFF
cdr3_nt: TGCGCCAGCAGCTTGGGTGGGACGGCAGAAAAACTGTTTTTT
v_call: TRBV5-1
clone_size: NA
j_call: TRBJ1-4
d_call: NA

cdr3_aa: CASSLGRQTQYF
cdr3_nt: TGTGCCAGCAGCTTGGGCAGACAGACCCAGTACTTC
v_call: TRBV7-2
clone_size: NA
j_call: TRBJ2-5
d_call: NA

cdr3_aa: CASSLVTSGSYEQYF
cdr3_nt: TGTGCCAGCAGCTTAGTAACTAGCGGGAGTTACGAGCAGTACTTC
v_call: TRBV7-2
clone_size: many
j_call: TRBJ2-7
d_call: TRBD2

cdr3_aa: CASSLTDAGGSSETQYF
cdr3_nt: TGTGCCAGCAGTTTAACGGACGCCGGGGGGTCGTCCGAGACCCAGTACTTC
v_call: TRBV28
clone_size: NA
j_call: TRBJ2-5
d_call: TRBD2

cdr3_aa: CASSLVLFRPQETQYF
cdr3_nt: TGTGCCAGCAGCTTAGTGCTTTTCCGGCCCCAAGAGACCCAGTACTTC
v_call: TRBV7-2
clone_size: NA
j_call: TRBJ2-5
d_call: NA

cdr3_aa: CASRQSGTSGSSYEQYF
cdr3_nt: TGTGCCAGCAGACAATCCGGGACTAGCGGGAGCTCCTACGAGCAGTACTTC
v_call: TRBV7-9
clone_size: few
j_call: TRBJ2-7
d_call: TRBD2

cdr3_aa: CASSPGTGVRNEQYF
cdr3_nt: TGTGCCAGCAGCCCCGGGACAGGGGTTCGCAACGAGCAGTACTTC
v_call: TRBV12-3/TRBV12-4
clone_size: few
j_call: TRBJ2-7
d_call: TRBD1

cdr3_aa: CASSLLSGLAGAKNIQYF
cdr3_nt: TGTGCCAGCAGCTTACTCTCGGGACTAGCGGGAGCCAAAAACATTCAGTACTTC
v_call: TRBV7-2
clone_size: NA
j_call: TRBJ2-4
d_call: TRBD2

cdr3_aa: CASRSPRDATYEQYF
cdr3_nt: TGTGCCAGCAGGAGCCCACGGGACGCAACCTACGAGCAGTACTTC
v_call: TRBV6-2/TRBV6-3
clone_size: NA
j_call: TRBJ2-7
d_call: NA

cdr3_aa: CSVGRLNTEAFF
cdr3_nt: TGCAGTGTTGGACGGCTGAACACTGAAGCTTTCTTT
v_call: TRBV20-1
clone_size: many
j_call: TRBJ1-1
d_call: NA

cdr3_aa: CASSPQWGNTEAFF
cdr3_nt: TGTGCCAGCAGCCCACAGTGGGGGAACACTGAAGCTTTCTTT
v_call: TRBV7-2
clone_size: NA
j_call: TRBJ1-1
d_call: NA

cdr3_aa: CASSLFGQGTYQPQHF
cdr3_nt: TGTGCCAGCAGTCTATTTGGACAGGGAACTTATCAGCCCCAGCATTTT
v_call: TRBV27
clone_size: NA
j_call: TRBJ1-5
d_call: TRBD1

cdr3_aa: CASSMGRGGNTEAFF
cdr3_nt: TGTGCCAGCTCCATGGGGAGGGGAGGAAACACTGAAGCTTTCTTT
v_call: TRBV12-3/TRBV12-4
clone_size: NA
j_call: TRBJ1-1
d_call: NA

cdr3_aa: CATSSSGAETAYTGELFF
cdr3_nt: TGTGCCACCAGCTCAAGCGGGGCCGAGACAGCCTACACCGGGGAGCTGTTTTTT
v_call: TRBV15
clone_size: NA
j_call: TRBJ2-2
d_call: TRBD2

cdr3_aa: CASRRITGGSGPEAFF
cdr3_nt: TGTGCCAGCAGAAGGATAACAGGGGGCTCGGGGCCTGAAGCTTTCTTT
v_call: TRBV28
clone_size: NA
j_call: TRBJ1-1
d_call: TRBD1

cdr3_aa: CASSSTGGTGYTF
cdr3_nt: TGCGCCAGCAGTTCGACAGGGGGTACTGGCTACACCTTC
v_call: TRBV5-1
clone_size: NA
j_call: TRBJ1-2
d_call: TRBD1

cdr3_aa: CASSRGQGMNTEAFF
cdr3_nt: TGTGCCAGCTCACGGGGACAGGGAATGAACACTGAAGCTTTCTTT
v_call: TRBV18
clone_size: few
j_call: TRBJ1-1
d_call: TRBD1

cdr3_aa: CASSFSGQGRGTKNIQYF
cdr3_nt: TGTGCCAGCAGTTTCTCCGGACAGGGCCGAGGGACCAAAAACATTCAGTACTTC
v_call: TRBV27
clone_size: NA
j_call: TRBJ2-4
d_call: TRBD1

cdr3_aa: CPSSPRPGLSTDTQYF
cdr3_nt: TGTCCCAGCAGTCCCAGGCCGGGACTTAGCACAGATACGCAGTATTTT
v_call: TRBV12-3/TRBV12-4
clone_size: once
j_call: TRBJ2-3
d_call: NA

cdr3_aa: CASSESGGRSDTQYF
cdr3_nt: TGCGCCAGCAGTGAGTCCGGCGGGAGGTCAGATACGCAGTATTTT
v_call: TRBV10-1
clone_size: NA
j_call: TRBJ2-3
d_call: TRBD2

cdr3_aa: CASSSAGTGGSWGEQYF
cdr3_nt: TGTGCCAGCAGTTCCGCCGGGACAGGGGGATCCTGGGGCGAGCAGTACTTC
v_call: TRBV28
clone_size: NA
j_call: TRBJ2-7
d_call: TRBD1

cdr3_aa: CATSRDEGRGRFF
cdr3_nt: TGTGCCACCAGCAGAGATGAGGGCAGGGGACGGTTCTTC
v_call: TRBV15
clone_size: NA
j_call: TRBJ2-1
d_call: NA

cdr3_aa: CASSLISGSFDEQYF
cdr3_nt: TGTGCCAGCAGTCTGATTAGCGGGAGTTTCGATGAGCAGTACTTC
v_call: TRBV12-3/TRBV12-4
clone_size: once
j_call: TRBJ2-7
d_call: TRBD2

cdr3_aa: CASSLYSLLTGTSGIQGDTQYF
cdr3_nt: TGTGCCAGCAGCCTTTATTCCCTACTTACCGGGACTAGCGGAATTCAGGGAGATACGCAGTATTTT
v_call: TRBV28
clone_size: few
j_call: TRBJ2-3
d_call: TRBD2

cdr3_aa: CASSIGQGLLGRQFF
cdr3_nt: TGTGCCAGTAGTATAGGCCAGGGACTGCTTGGTCGGCAGTTCTTC
v_call: TRBV19
clone_size: NA
j_call: TRBJ2-1
d_call: NA

cdr3_aa: CASSRQDPQPQHF
cdr3_nt: TGTGCCAGCAGCCGACAGGACCCACAGCCCCAGCATTTT
v_call: TRBV6-2/TRBV6-3
clone_size: NA
j_call: TRBJ1-5
d_call: NA

cdr3_aa: CASSPRLAGAKDTQYF
cdr3_nt: TGTGCCAGCAGCCCGAGACTAGCGGGAGCCAAAGATACGCAGTATTTT
v_call: TRBV7-2
clone_size: many
j_call: TRBJ2-3
d_call: TRBD2